The subject of this entry is one T cell receptor (beta chain). Its antigen is currently not known. No base quality information exists; no much larger clone differs at one position. The cohort was made up of 650 to 700 healthy bone marrow donors. At the time of sampling, every cohort member was nominally healthy, though immune exposures that went unrecorded were likely present. The donor was CMV seropositive and belonged to the group of 250 to 300 seropositive cohort members. A peripheral blood sample was provided by each donor, and peripheral blood mononuclear cells were used for TCR beta sequencing. The Qiagen DNeasy Blood Extraction Kit was used to extract genomic DNA from the blood cell samples. The library was produced with the immunoSEQ multiplex PCR assay. For the multiplex PCR, a mixture combining 60 forward primers for TCR Vbeta segments and 13 reverse primers for TCR Jbeta segments was used. Amplification of the CDR3 region of rearranged TCR beta genes was performed with a multiplex PCR assay on genomic DNA. The amplified TCR beta libraries were sequenced on the Illumina HiSeq System as 87-base-pair reads. Turning to the authors' computational methods: A later analysis tallied 75 million to 85 million unique TCR beta chains across the 666 repertoires, and about 12 million of those chains were shared by two or more donors. To remove PCR and sequencing errors, raw reads were error-corrected and collapsed into unique sequences using a nearest-neighbor algorithm that merged closely related sequences. Alignment of CDR3 sequences to IMGT reference sequences was used to assign V, D and J gene segments. For a sequence to be retained, a match of at least six nucleotides was required to both a V gene segment and a J gene segment. A rearrangement counted as productive if the CDR3 had no stop codons and remained in frame with V and J, and every other rearrangement counted as non-productive. CDR3 was defined according to IMGT convention as the region running from the second conserved V-encoded cysteine to the conserved J-encoded phenylalanine. Sequences without an unambiguous match to a single V gene segment were excluded from the earlier analysis of almost 600 of the donors. An earlier analysis of around 600 of the donors classified V segments as functional when productive rearrangements were above 56.7% and as segregating when the standard deviation between donors was above 5%. A statistical classification framework was built to diagnose cytomegalovirus status from the catalog of TCR beta chain sequences. V and J gene assignment, in a later analysis, came from comparing TCR nucleotide sequences with IMGT/GENE-DB human TR gene sequences. In a later analysis, CDR3 sequences and most-parsimonious VDJ recombination scenarios were assigned using the TCRdist pipeline. In a later analysis, every TCR beta chain was defined by the combination of its CDR3 amino acid sequence and its V-gene family, and reads without a unique V-gene family were dropped. To address suspected cross-contamination and a sequencing artifact, a later analysis removed approximately 590 highly shared, low-generation-probability nucleotide sequences. A later analysis calculated a clonal expansion index for each public chain from normalized within-repertoire ranks of inferred template counts. In a later analysis, generation probabilities were computed with a VDJ recombination model fitted to out-of-frame rearrangements, and the resulting probabilities were checked against IGoR. In a later analysis, hypergeometric tests were used to score TCR-TCR, TCR-HLA and TCR-CMV co-occurrence, with a repertoire-size bias correction applied to TCR pairs. To estimate false discovery rates, a later analysis permuted the HLA or CMV assignments 20 times. A later analysis grouped co-occurring TCRs with DBSCAN, adding TCRdist sequence similarity when clustering within HLA-allele-positive subsets. For co-occurrence clustering, repertoires with fewer than 30,000 or more than 120,000 public chains were excluded, along with four to six repertoires with anomalous nucleotide sharing. The table was pulled from immuneACCESS by TCRdb, which kept in-frame rearrangements only. Such tables lose some clones; where checked, under half of the loss comes from unresolved V genes, and the rest has no known cause. V and J calls plus clone size are reproduced from that table; the DNA served to infer D and trimming. The sample table lists roughly 150,000 clones, roughly 65% of them with a count of one. About 4.3% of the sample is in the top ten clones.

The sample originates from a study of cytomegalovirus exposure and HLA in healthy donors (dated by TCRdb to 2015 to 2018). For the wider study: In an earlier analysis of under 750 of the donors, 250 to 300 Gb of sequence data and about 110 million unique TCR beta sequences from about 190 million T cells were reported. A few DR-DQ haplotypes were handled as single units for association and clustering because linkage in the cohort was strong. The aim of the study was to test whether cataloging public T cell receptors could identify signatures of past pathogen exposure. A later genetic analysis took genome-wide SNP genotypes for 398 of the 666 donors and used that subset as a discovery cohort. Among the roughly 400 genotyped donors, around 81% belonged to the genetic ancestry cluster associated with self-reported Caucasian donors. On average, roughly 200,000 unique TCR beta nucleotide sequences were sequenced per donor among roughly 430 genotyped donors of the cohort, with about 19% of those sequences being non-productive. An earlier analysis of fewer than 700 of the donors applied high-throughput TCR beta sequencing to assess whether each TCR beta V gene segment acted as functional or pseudogenic. The T cell repertoires of some 700 subjects were profiled by immunosequencing and related to cytomegalovirus serostatus. Typing coverage varied by locus: about 620-630 donors for A, B, C, DRB1 and DQB1; roughly 560 for DQA1; about 570 for DPA1; roughly 450 for DPB1. Donor age, sex, ethnicity and CMV serostatus were collected together with the repertoire data. In the later analysis, no new phenotypic data were used to find candidate immune exposures; instead, reliance was placed on TCR beta sequences and their occurrence across donors. Every repertoire in the discovery cohort had been generated on one and the same sequencing platform. Along with the roughly 670-subject first cohort, a separate validation cohort of roughly 110 different subjects was used. The study combined high-throughput TCR immunosequencing, statistical association of individual TCRs with disease status, and machine learning to predict cytomegalovirus infection status. A later analysis re-examined previously published TCR beta repertoires from 610 or so donors and added high-resolution HLA genotyping to investigate patterns of TCR occurrence. An early release that covered approximately 600 HLA-typed donors contained about 300 gigabases of sequencing data and around 85 million unique TCR sequences. HLA typing included class I and class II loci at four-digit resolution. Broad study findings and their caveats: The cohort was sequenced for TCR beta chains only, and without alpha or paired-chain data the features that could be detected were limited. Across donors, most TCR sequences were observed very rarely, whereas some public TCRs were present in many individuals. Correlated functional status among segregating V segments might be attributable to linkage disequilibrium, but an unknown experimental factor could not be ruled out. In a later analysis, most CMV-associated TCR beta chains were found to appear HLA-restricted, with HLA associations seemingly driven largely by CMV exposure. HLA typing was unavailable for some donors at each locus, so association tests used only the typed subset. Compared with equally common non-associated chains, HLA-associated TCR beta chains in a later analysis were more clonally expanded and had lower generation probabilities. When HLA alleles, especially DR and DQ, strongly co-occurred, TCR associations were difficult to assign to individual alleles. A further reported finding was that TCR beta sequences accurately predicted the HLA-A and HLA-B alleles for most subjects in the first cohort. Sequencing depth was assumed to be roughly uniform across donors in the presence/absence analyses, though that assumption may not hold. According to a later analysis, parvovirus B19, influenza, CMV and Epstein-Barr virus appeared linked to several top co-occurrence clusters. An earlier analysis of roughly 570 of the donors showed that most TCR beta V segments appeared in productive rearrangements either about 90% or about 30% of the time, which broadly matched IMGT annotations. Around 16 rarely observed V segments, including chromosome 9 orphons, were excluded from the earlier analysis of about 500 of the donors because counts were too low. A cluster of highly shared sequence variants was judged likely to be a technical artifact of the sequencing pipeline. In a later genetic analysis, fewer N-insertions in productive TCRs were reported among donors in an Asian-associated ancestry cluster than the approximately 710-donor mean. The only immune exposure information available for the cohort was CMV serostatus. In the study, approximately 160 TCR beta chains were listed as associated with cytomegalovirus. According to the authors, the approach could potentially be generalized to other disease states and immunological phenotypes. A few of the identified cytomegalovirus-associated TCR beta chains were confirmed in vitro to be specific for cytomegalovirus antigens. In a later analysis, the rate of TCR association differed among HLA loci, with DRB1 alleles having the most associated TCRs and HLA-C alleles having the fewest. A later genetic analysis associated a missense DCLRE1C variant with V-gene and J-gene trimming of TCR beta chains, and an independent cohort replicated the association. Some IMGT-functional V segments, including TRBV6-2 and TRBV6-3, could not be told apart with the 87-base-pair reads, so those segments were excluded. A later analysis associated roughly 17,000 TCR beta sequences with specific HLA alleles at a false discovery rate of 0.05. The classifier was reported to diagnose cytomegalovirus status with high specificity and sensitivity in both the original cohort and the validation cohort.

The germline V gene yields MDHEN for CDR1 and SYDVKM for CDR2. The CDR3 runs 13 residues from the cysteine to the phenylalanine. The kept DNA is CDR3 alone, 39 bases in frame from the first base. The trim is 5 bases for V and 5 bases for J, with a gap of 12 bases between the germline ends. Material: PBMCs. The rearrangement combines TRBV28 with TRBJ1-2, and possibly TRBD1, on 6 matching bases. The receptor was isolated from a man aged 18-30 years in good health and CMV-seropositive. This receptor carries the CDR3 CASSLGHGYGYTF. The DNA is TGTGCCAGCAGTCTGGGACACGGATATGGCTACACCTTC.